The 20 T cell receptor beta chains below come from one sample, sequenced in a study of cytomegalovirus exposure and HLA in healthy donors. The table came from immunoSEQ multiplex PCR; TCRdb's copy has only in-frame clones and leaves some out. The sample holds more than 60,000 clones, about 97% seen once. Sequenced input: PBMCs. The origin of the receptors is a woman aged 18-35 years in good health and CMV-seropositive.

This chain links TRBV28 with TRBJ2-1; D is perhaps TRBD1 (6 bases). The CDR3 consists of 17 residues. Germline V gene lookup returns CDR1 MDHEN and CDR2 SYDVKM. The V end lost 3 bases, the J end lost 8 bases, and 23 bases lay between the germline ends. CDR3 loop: CASSLSPAGVRSDEQFF. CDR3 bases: TGTGCCAGCAGTTTGTCTCCGGCAGGGGTACGATCAGATGAGCAGTTCTTC.

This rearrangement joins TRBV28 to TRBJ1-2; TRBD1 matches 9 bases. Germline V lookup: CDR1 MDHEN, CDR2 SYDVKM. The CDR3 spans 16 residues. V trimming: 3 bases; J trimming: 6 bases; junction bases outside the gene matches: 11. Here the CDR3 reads CASSFWDRVVLDGYTF. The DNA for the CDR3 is TGTGCCAGCAGTTTTTGGGACAGGGTCGTCCTGGATGGCTACACCTTC.

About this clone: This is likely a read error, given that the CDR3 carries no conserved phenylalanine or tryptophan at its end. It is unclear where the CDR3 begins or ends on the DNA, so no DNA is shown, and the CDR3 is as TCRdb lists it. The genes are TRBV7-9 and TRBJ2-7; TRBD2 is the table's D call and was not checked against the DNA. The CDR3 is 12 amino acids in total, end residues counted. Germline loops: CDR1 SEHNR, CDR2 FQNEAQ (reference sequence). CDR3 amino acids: CASSLTGTSGIH.

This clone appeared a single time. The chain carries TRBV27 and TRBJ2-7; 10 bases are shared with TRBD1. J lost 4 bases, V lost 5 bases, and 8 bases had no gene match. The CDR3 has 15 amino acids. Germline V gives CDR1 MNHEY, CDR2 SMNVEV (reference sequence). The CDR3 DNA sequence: TGTGCCAGCAGTCACAGACAGGGGGCGTTATACGAGCAGTACTTC. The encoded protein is CASSHRQGALYEQYF.

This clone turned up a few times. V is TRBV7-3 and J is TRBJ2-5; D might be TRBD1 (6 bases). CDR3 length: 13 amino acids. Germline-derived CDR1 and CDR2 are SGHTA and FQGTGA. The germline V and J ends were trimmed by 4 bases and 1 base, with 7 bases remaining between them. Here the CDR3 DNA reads TGTGCCAGCAGCTACAGGGTCCAAGAGACCCAGTACTTC. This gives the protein CASSYRVQETQYF.

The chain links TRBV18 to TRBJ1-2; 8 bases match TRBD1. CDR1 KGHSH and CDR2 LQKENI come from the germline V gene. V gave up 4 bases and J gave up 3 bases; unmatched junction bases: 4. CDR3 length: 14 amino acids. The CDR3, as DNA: TGTGCCAGCTCACTTTCGACAGGGGACTATGGCTACACCTTC. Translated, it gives CASSLSTGDYGYTF.

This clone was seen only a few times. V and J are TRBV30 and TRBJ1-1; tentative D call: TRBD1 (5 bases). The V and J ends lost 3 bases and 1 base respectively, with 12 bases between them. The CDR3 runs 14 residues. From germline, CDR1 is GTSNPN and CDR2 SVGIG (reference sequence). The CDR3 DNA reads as TGTGCCTGGAGGGGGGGACGGAGGAACACTGAAGCTTTCTTT. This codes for CAWRGGRRNTEAFF.

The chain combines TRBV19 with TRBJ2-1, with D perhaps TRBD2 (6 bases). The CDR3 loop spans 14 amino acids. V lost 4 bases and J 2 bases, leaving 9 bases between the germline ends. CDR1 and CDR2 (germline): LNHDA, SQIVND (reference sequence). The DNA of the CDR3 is TGTGCCAGTAGTAGACTAGGGACCTACAATGAGCAGTTCTTC. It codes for CASSRLGTYNEQFF.

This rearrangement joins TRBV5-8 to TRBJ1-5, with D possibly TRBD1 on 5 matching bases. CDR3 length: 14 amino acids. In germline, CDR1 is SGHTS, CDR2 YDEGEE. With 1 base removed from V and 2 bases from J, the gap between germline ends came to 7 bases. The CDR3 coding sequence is TGTGCCAGCAGCTTGTGGGGGGGCAATCAGCCCCAGCATTTT. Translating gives CASSLWGGNQPQHF.

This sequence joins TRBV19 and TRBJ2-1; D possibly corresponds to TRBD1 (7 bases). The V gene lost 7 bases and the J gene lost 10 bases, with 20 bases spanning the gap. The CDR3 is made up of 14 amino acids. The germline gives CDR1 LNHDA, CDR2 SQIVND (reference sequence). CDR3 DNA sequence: TGTGCCAGTAATTTAATGGCCCAGGGGGGCGAGCAGTTCTTC. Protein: CASNLMAQGGEQFF.

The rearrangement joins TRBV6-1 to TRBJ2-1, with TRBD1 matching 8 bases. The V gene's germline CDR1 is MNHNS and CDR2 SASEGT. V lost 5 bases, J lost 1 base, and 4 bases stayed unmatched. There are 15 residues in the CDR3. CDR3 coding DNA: TGTGCCAGCAGTCGGACAGGGCGGTCCTACAATGAGCAGTTCTTC. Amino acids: CASSRTGRSYNEQFF.

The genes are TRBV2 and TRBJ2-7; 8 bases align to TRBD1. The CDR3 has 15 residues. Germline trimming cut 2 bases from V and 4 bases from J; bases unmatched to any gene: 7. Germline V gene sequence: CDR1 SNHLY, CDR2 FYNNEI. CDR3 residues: CASSESAGGTYEQYF. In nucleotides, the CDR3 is TGTGCCAGCAGTGAATCGGCAGGGGGCACGTACGAGCAGTACTTC.

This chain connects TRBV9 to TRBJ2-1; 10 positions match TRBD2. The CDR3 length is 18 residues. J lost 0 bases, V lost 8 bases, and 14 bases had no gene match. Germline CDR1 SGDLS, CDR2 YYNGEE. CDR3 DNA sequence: TGTGCCAGTTCAAAGCGGGAGGGCCTTCTGCTCTCCTACAATGAGCAGTTCTTC. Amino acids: CASSKREGLLLSYNEQFF.

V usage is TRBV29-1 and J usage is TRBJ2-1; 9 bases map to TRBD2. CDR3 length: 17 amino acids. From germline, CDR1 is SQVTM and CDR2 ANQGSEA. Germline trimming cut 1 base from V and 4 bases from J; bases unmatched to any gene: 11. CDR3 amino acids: CSVEGRNLAGLYNEQFF. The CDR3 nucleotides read TGCAGCGTTGAAGGGAGAAACCTAGCGGGGTTATACAATGAGCAGTTCTTC.

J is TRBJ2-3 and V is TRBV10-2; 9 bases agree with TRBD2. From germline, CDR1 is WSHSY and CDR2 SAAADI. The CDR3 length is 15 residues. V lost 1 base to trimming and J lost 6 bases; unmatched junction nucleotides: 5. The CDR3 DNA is TGCGCCAGCAGTGAGTTAGCGGGAGTACGTGATACGCAGTATTTT. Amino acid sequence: CASSELAGVRDTQYF.

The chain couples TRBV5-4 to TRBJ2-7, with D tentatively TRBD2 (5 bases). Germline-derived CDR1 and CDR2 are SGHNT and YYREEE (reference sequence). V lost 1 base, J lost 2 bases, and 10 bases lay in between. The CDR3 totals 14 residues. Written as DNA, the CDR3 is TGTGCCAGCAGCTTGATCGGGGTACCCTACGAGCAGTACTTC. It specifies CASSLIGVPYEQYF. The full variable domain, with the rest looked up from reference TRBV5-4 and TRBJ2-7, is ETGVTQSPTHLIKTRGQQVTLRCSSQSGHNTVSWYQQALGQGPQFIFQYYREEENGRGNFPPRFSGLQFPNYSSELNVNALELDDSALYLCASSLIGVPYEQYFGPGTRLTVT.

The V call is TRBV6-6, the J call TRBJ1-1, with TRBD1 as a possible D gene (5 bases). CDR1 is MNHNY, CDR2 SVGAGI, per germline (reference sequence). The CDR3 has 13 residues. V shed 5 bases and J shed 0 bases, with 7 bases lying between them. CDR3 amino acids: CASSMTVNTEAFF. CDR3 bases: TGTGCCAGCAGTATGACAGTGAACACTGAAGCTTTCTTT.

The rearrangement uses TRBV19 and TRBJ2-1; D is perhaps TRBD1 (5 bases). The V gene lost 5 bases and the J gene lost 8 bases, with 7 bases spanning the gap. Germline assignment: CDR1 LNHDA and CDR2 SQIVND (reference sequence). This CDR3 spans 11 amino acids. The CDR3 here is CASSGHYEQFF. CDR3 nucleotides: TGTGCCAGTAGTGGACACTATGAGCAGTTCTTC.

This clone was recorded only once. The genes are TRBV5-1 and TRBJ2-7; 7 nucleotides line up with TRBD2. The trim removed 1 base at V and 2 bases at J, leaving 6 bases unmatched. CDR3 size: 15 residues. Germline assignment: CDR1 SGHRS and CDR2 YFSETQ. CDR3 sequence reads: CASSLRAGVTYEQYF. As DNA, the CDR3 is TGCGCCAGCAGCTTGCGGGCGGGAGTCACCTACGAGCAGTACTTC.

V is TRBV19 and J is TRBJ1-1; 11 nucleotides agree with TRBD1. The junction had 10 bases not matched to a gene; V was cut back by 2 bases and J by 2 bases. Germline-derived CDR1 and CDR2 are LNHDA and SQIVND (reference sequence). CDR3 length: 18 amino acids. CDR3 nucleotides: TGTGCCAGTAGTATAAACCGGGACAGGGGGGTCCTTAACACTGAAGCTTTCTTT. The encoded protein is CASSINRDRGVLNTEAFF.